Reported below is one T cell receptor (beta chain). This clone showed up just once. Its recognized antigen is unknown. Nothing much larger sits one base from this clone, and base qualities are not available. In a few donor pairs, further sequencing was done on unstimulated CD8+ naive, CD4+ memory, CD8+ TEMRA, CD4+ naive and CD8+ effector memory subsets. Sorted unstimulated T cells, along with proliferating T cells recovered from mixed lymphocyte reactions, underwent TCRbeta CDR3 sequencing. Fresh whole blood from 9 to 11 HLA-typed healthy donors was used as the source from which PBMCs were isolated. The data derive from a study of siplizumab effects on memory and regulatory T cells (dated by TCRdb to the late 2010s). Describing the broader study: The effect of the anti-CD2 antibody siplizumab on alloreactive T-cell subsets was examined in allogeneic mixed lymphocyte reactions constructed from human PBMCs. Overall study results and their limits: Whether proliferating Tregs from siplizumab cultures were suppressive was not functionally confirmed. In reactions with siplizumab, an average of approximately 69% of mappable alloreactive CD4+ clones were Treg-derived, compared with roughly 26% in control reactions. About 80-97% of proliferating CD4+ or CD8+ clones could not be given a naive or memory phenotype. The cumulative frequency of alloreactive sequences traceable to unstimulated CD4+ memory T cells was significantly reduced by siplizumab. Because sequences below about 10^-5 frequency were poorly captured, only a minor fraction of alloreactive clones could be mapped to unstimulated subsets. Unstimulated naive T cells appeared to be more diverse than memory T cells, and naive cells seemed to make a substantial contribution to the alloresponse.

Looking up the germline V gene yields CDR1 SGHAT and CDR2 FQNNGV. V is pared back by 1 base and J by 3 bases, with 7 bases lying between the germline termini. The CDR3, cysteine through phenylalanine, is 14 amino acids long. Kept here is only the CDR3 DNA, which spans 42 bases and is read in frame from base 1. Libraries were constructed by the immunoSEQ multiplex PCR assay. Around 9.9 x 10^4 TCR templates per sample were assayed by the deep sequencing platform. Genomic DNA extracted from sorted T cells was used for TCRbeta CDR3 sequencing. In the source study's methods: The R programming language was used for the clonal analysis of the TCRbeta CDR3 data. Alloreactive CD4+ and CD8+ clones were defined by comparing unstimulated samples with post-reaction CFSE-low samples. By matching sequences to the repertoires of sorted unstimulated Treg and non-Treg cells, each alloreactive CD4+ clone was assigned a regulatory or non-regulatory origin. The clones in this table, taken by TCRdb from immuneACCESS, are in-frame only. Not every clone is retained; where verified, under half of the shortfall comes from an unresolved V gene, and the cause of the rest is unknown. The V and J calls and clone size were taken over from that table, and D and trimming were inferred from the DNA. The sample data list tens of thousands of clones, and less than 90% of these were observed just once. Of the sample, 0.35% falls within the top ten clones.

The sequence joins TRBV11-2 to TRBJ1-5; a weak D assignment points to TRBD1 (6 bases agree). Material: naive CD8+ T cells sorted from blood. The cell subset or site label of this sample denotes: unstimulated naive T cells. This clonotype was obtained from a human donor in good health. The nucleotide sequence is TGTGCCAGCAGCTTAGGGACAGCCAATCAGCCCCAGCATTTT. The translation is CASSLGTANQPQHF.